The 16 T cell receptor beta chains below all came from one sample that was sequenced in a study of cytomegalovirus exposure and HLA in healthy donors. A multiplex PCR was run with 60 Vbeta primers and 13 Jbeta primers. Generated by immunoSEQ multiplex PCR, the TCRdb table keeps only in-frame clones and is missing some. This table holds 95,000 to 150,000 clones, roughly 80% found once. Sample: PBMCs. These receptors were collected from a female donor in good health and CMV-seropositive.

The chain employs TRBV6-1 and TRBJ1-4; TRBD1 aligns across 7 bases. The V gene's germline CDR1 is MNHNS and CDR2 SASEGT. Unmatched junction bases numbered 5, after V lost 2 bases and J lost 8 bases. The CDR3 is 14 residues long. CDR3 DNA sequence: TGTGCCAGCAGTGAAAGGACCAGGGGGGAAAAACTGTTTTTT. It codes for CASSERTRGEKLFF.

Worth noting for this clone: One end of the junction varies from germline; a read error may be responsible. The chain links TRBV10-2 to TRBJ1-5, with TRBD1 matching 8 bases. The germline V gene has CDR1 WSHSY and CDR2 SAAADI. The CDR3 has 14 residues. Here the CDR3 DNA reads TGCGCCAGCATGCCCGGACAGGGCAACCAGCCCCAGCATTTT. Its protein is CASMPGQGNQPQHF.

V is TRBV18 and J is TRBJ2-6; possible D gene TRBD1, 7 bases. The CDR3 loop spans 16 amino acids. Germline assignment: CDR1 KGHSH and CDR2 LQKENI. Trimming removed 3 bases from V and 2 bases from J, with 11 bases in between. The CDR3 coding sequence is TGTGCCAGCTCACCTCAGGGGGGCGCTGGGGCCAACGTCCTGACTTTC. Protein product: CASSPQGGAGANVLTF.

The chain combines TRBV4-1 with TRBJ1-1; D is possibly TRBD1 (6 bases). V lost 5 bases and J lost 2, with 12 bases in between. This CDR3 region has 14 residues. Germline CDR1 MGHRA, CDR2 YSYEKL. CDR3: CASSSGTYNTEAFF. Here the CDR3 DNA reads TGCGCCAGCAGCTCCGGGACATACAACACTGAAGCTTTCTTT.

CDR3 in amino acids: CASSPVTGVNEKLFF. CDR3 DNA: TGTGCCAGCTCACCGGTTACAGGTGTTAATGAAAAACTGTTTTTT. The chain joins TRBV18 to TRBJ1-4, with D possibly matching TRBD1 (5 bases). This CDR3 contains 15 residues. Between the trimmed V and J ends, which lost 3 bases and 4 bases, there was a span of 12 bases. The V gene's germline CDR1 is KGHSH and CDR2 LQKENI.

The chain combines TRBV6-1 with TRBJ1-4; weak D call: TRBD1 (6 bases). V was trimmed by 5 bases and J by 7 bases, leaving 17 bases between them. Germline V gene data show CDR1 as MNHNS and CDR2 as SASEGT. The CDR3 consists of 15 residues. The CDR3 reads CASSSGGAAGEKLFF. For the CDR3, the DNA is TGTGCCAGCAGTTCGGGGGGCGCGGCCGGTGAAAAACTGTTTTTT.

The V and J genes are TRBV11-3 and TRBJ2-1; TRBD1 might be the D (5 bases). The CDR3 extends over 15 amino acids. V was clipped by 6 bases and J by 0 bases, with 12 bases between them. CDR1 and CDR2 from the germline V gene are SGHNT and YENEEA. CDR3 in amino acids: CASSLLGVSYNEQFF. The CDR3 nucleotides are TGTGCCAGCAGTTTATTAGGGGTCTCCTACAATGAGCAGTTCTTC.

The V call is TRBV4-2, the J call TRBJ2-3, with D possibly matching TRBD1 (5 bases). This CDR3 comprises 14 residues. CDR1 is LGHNA and CDR2 is YNFKEQ in the germline V gene. V was trimmed by 1 base and J by 14 bases, leaving 19 bases between them. The CDR3 region has the DNA TGTGCCAGCAGCCAAGGGACCACTCAGGGCGCTCGGTATTTT. Amino acids: CASSQGTTQGARYF.

The rearrangement links TRBV7-9 to TRBJ1-1, with 9 bases that match TRBD1. The CDR3 spans 16 residues. The ends lost 1 base at V and 4 bases at J; junction bases unmatched: 7. Germline V gene lookup returns CDR1 SEHNR and CDR2 FQNEAQ (reference sequence). The CDR3 nucleotides read TGTGCCAGCAGCTTAGTTCCGGGACAGGGTATCACTGAAGCTTTCTTT. Translated, it gives CASSLVPGQGITEAFF. Based on the CDR3 plus reference TRBV7-9 and TRBJ1-1, the full variable domain is DTGVSQNPRHKITKRGQNVTFRCDPISEHNRLYWYRQTLGQGPEFLTYFQNEAQLEKSRLLSDRFSAERPKGSFSTLEIQRTEQGDSAMYLCASSLVPGQGITEAFFGQGTRLTVV.

The rearrangement uses TRBV2 and TRBJ1-1; D may be TRBD1 (5 bases). V lost 6 bases and J 7 bases, leaving 18 bases between the germline ends. The germline CDR1 and CDR2 sequences are SNHLY and FYNNEI. The CDR3 is 14 amino acids. The CDR3 is CASRAFTDGGEAFF. The CDR3 DNA sequence: TGTGCCAGCAGGGCATTCACAGACGGGGGTGAAGCTTTCTTT.

The chain is built from TRBV18 and TRBJ1-2, with 9 bases matching TRBD1. Germline CDR1 KGHSH, CDR2 LQKENI. The V segment lost 0 bases and the J segment 6 bases; nucleotides outside the gene matches: 8. The CDR3 spans 16 residues. This CDR3 reads CASSPPNRGRSDGYTF. CDR3 DNA sequence: TGTGCCAGCTCACCACCTAACAGGGGGCGTTCTGATGGCTACACCTTC.

The rearrangement links TRBV5-1 to TRBJ1-5, with TRBD1 matching 8 bases. This CDR3 has 14 residues. CDR1 and CDR2 from the germline V gene are SGHRS and YFSETQ. Trimming removed 2 bases from V and 7 bases from J; junction bases left unmatched: 5. Here the CDR3 DNA reads TGCGCCAGCAGCTTTTGGACAGGGTCGCAGCCCCAGCATTTT. Translating gives CASSFWTGSQPQHF.

The CDR3 nucleotides read TGTGCCAGCAGCCACAGGGGATCTGAAGCTTTCTTT. It yields the protein CASSHRGSEAFF. J is TRBJ1-1 and V is TRBV6-1; TRBD1 aligns across 7 bases. J gave up 6 bases and V 6 bases, and 4 bases lay outside the gene matches. This CDR3 is built from 12 residues. Germline CDR1 MNHNS, CDR2 SASEGT.

The chain employs TRBV7-9 and TRBJ1-2; D is unresolved. CDR1 is SEHNR, CDR2 FQNEAQ, per germline (reference sequence). The V gene lost 1 base and the J gene lost 4 bases, with 4 bases spanning the gap. The CDR3 is made up of 12 amino acids. CDR3 protein: CASSLDSYGYTF. CDR3 DNA: TGTGCCAGCAGCTTAGACAGCTATGGCTACACCTTC. The full variable domain, with the rest looked up from reference TRBV7-9 and TRBJ1-2, is DTGVSQNPRHKITKRGQNVTFRCDPISEHNRLYWYRQTLGQGPEFLTYFQNEAQLEKSRLLSDRFSAERPKGSFSTLEIQRTEQGDSAMYLCASSLDSYGYTFGSGTRLTVV.

The genes are TRBV7-2 and TRBJ1-3; D not certain. Trimming shortened V by 5 bases and J by 4 bases, and 18 bases separated the two germline ends. The CDR3 is 16 residues long. Germline V gene lookup returns CDR1 SGHTA and CDR2 FQGNSA. The DNA for the CDR3 is TGTGCCAGCAGCGGATCCGGGTTCCTGACGGGAAACACCATATATTTT. Translating it yields CASSGSGFLTGNTIYF.

This clone appeared a few times. This sequence joins TRBV19 and TRBJ1-1, with D uncertain. Deletions cut 3 bases from V and 0 bases from J, with 8 bases between. CDR1 and CDR2 from the germline V gene are LNHDA and SQIVND (reference sequence). The CDR3 is made up of 14 amino acids. CDR3 protein: CASSIAALNTEAFF. The CDR3 DNA reads as TGTGCCAGTAGTATTGCGGCCCTGAACACTGAAGCTTTCTTT.